The rows below give T cell receptor beta chains drawn from one sample of a study of Tregs in tolerant kidney transplant recipients. The table came from immunoSEQ multiplex PCR; TCRdb's copy has only in-frame clones and leaves some out. The table lists about 4,800 clones, around two fifths of them singletons, with 5% to 7.5% in the top ten. Their specific antigens are unknown. Sequenced: CD8+ T cells from blood cultured with allogeneic cells. Source of these receptors: a human donor in good health. Both conserved end residues are part of each CDR3. The D gene is left open where the match is weak. A row's size may be missing; if present it is once, few, many or a size class.

d_gene,v_gene,abundance,j_gene,CDR3nt,CDR3aa
.,TRBV9,once,TRBJ1-1,TGTGCCAGCAGTTCGGGGTCCACTGAAGCTTTCTTT,CASSSGSTEAFF
.,TRBV5-4,once,TRBJ1-2,TGTGCCAGCAGCTTTGATTCAGGGGTCGTCAACACCTTC,CASSFDSGVVNTF
TRBD2,TRBV30,.,TRBJ2-7,TGTGCCTGGAGTGGACCTAGCGGGTGGACTTACGAGCAGTACTTC,CAWSGPSGWTYEQYF
.,TRBV6-6,.,TRBJ1-1,TGTGCCAGCATCCACATGGGGTTGAATGAAGCTTTCTTT,CASIHMGLNEAFF
TRBD2,TRBV9,.,TRBJ2-7,TGTGCCAGCAGCGTCTCTAGCGGGGGGGCCGGAAGCGAGCAGTACTTC,CASSVSSGGAGSEQYF
.,TRBV9,few,TRBJ1-1,TGTGCCAGCAGCGTAGAGTCGGCGAACACTGAAGCTTTCTTT,CASSVESANTEAFF
.,TRBV19,.,TRBJ2-5,TGTGCCAGTAGTCCCCGGGACGGTCAAGAGACCCAGTACTTC,CASSPRDGQETQYF
.,TRBV7-9,.,TRBJ2-2,TGTGCCAGCAGCTTATTCTTGGGGCCGGGGGAGCTGTTTTTT,CASSLFLGPGELFF
TRBD2,TRBV2,few,TRBJ2-3,TGTGCCAGCAGTCTCAGTCGTACTAGCGGGAAAGGCACAGATACGCAGTATTTT,CASSLSRTSGKGTDTQYF
.,TRBV7-3,.,TRBJ1-2,TGTGCCAGCAGCTCCCACTCGATGGGAAGAGAATATGGCTACACCTTC,CASSSHSMGREYGYTF
TRBD2,TRBV6-6,.,TRBJ2-3,TGTGCCAGCAGTTACCGGACTAGCTATGACTCGCAGTATTTT,CASSYRTSYDSQYF
.,TRBV6-5,.,TRBJ1-6,TGTGCCAGCAGCTCCGGGGCCCTTAATTCACCCCTCCACTTT,CASSSGALNSPLHF
.,TRBV25-1,.,TRBJ2-1,TGTGCCAGCAGTGACCTTACAGGGAGTTTGGACAATGAGCAGTTCTTC,CASSDLTGSLDNEQFF
.,TRBV19,medium-sized,TRBJ1-1,TGTGCCAGTAGTACAACTGAAGCTTTCTTT,CASSTTEAFF
.,TRBV6-6,.,TRBJ2-3,TGTGCCAGCAGTTACTCGGCTTCGATCACAGATACGCAGTATTTT,CASSYSASITDTQYF
.,TRBV7-2,.,TRBJ2-7,TGTGCCAGCACCTCGCCGGAGTCTGTCTTCTACGAGCAGTACTTC,CASTSPESVFYEQYF
TRBD2,TRBV27,medium-sized,TRBJ2-7,TGTGCCAGCAGTGCAACTCTAGCGGGGGGGCCCGAGCAGTACTTC,CASSATLAGGPEQYF
.,TRBV4-3,once,TRBJ2-4,TGCGCCAGCAGCCAAGAACAGGGTTTAAACATTCAGTACTTC,CASSQEQGLNIQYF
.,TRBV4-3,.,TRBJ2-5,TGCGCCAGCAGCCAAGGGTCTAGGGGGGAGACCCAGTACTTC,CASSQGSRGETQYF
TRBD2,TRBV27,.,TRBJ2-5,TGTGCCAGCAGTTTATCGGGGCGGGAGTGGGAGACCCAGTACTTC,CASSLSGREWETQYF
TRBD1,TRBV29-1,.,TRBJ2-5,TGCAGCGTTGAAGATTTAACAGGGGGCCAAGAGACCCAGTACTTC,CSVEDLTGGQETQYF
.,TRBV5-8,.,TRBJ1-1,TGTGCCAGCACCTGGGGAGGTATTGTAGTCGGGAACACTGAAGCTTTCTTT,CASTWGGIVVGNTEAFF
.,TRBV13,.,TRBJ2-1,TGTGCCAGCAGCTTAGGCCTCGAGACACTGCAGTTCTTC,CASSLGLETLQFF
.,TRBV7-2,few,TRBJ2-7,TGTGCCAGCAGCCCAACCTACGAGCAGTACTTC,CASSPTYEQYF
TRBD1,TRBV5-4,medium-sized,TRBJ1-2,TGTGCCAGCAGCGGTGGGACAGGGATAAACGGCTACACCTTC,CASSGGTGINGYTF
TRBD2,TRBV9,.,TRBJ2-5,TGTGCCAGCAGCGATAGCGGGGGAGCCCAAGAGACCCAGTACTTC,CASSDSGGAQETQYF
TRBD2,TRBV10-2,medium-sized,TRBJ2-3,TGCGCCAGCAGTCTAGCGGGGGGGCCCACAGATACGCAGTATTTT,CASSLAGGPTDTQYF
.,TRBV5-4,.,TRBJ2-3,TGTGCCAGCAGCTTGGGTGGCACTTACACAGATACGCAGTATTTT,CASSLGGTYTDTQYF
.,TRBV6-5,.,TRBJ2-3,TGTGCCAGCAGTTATGGGGAGACAGATACGCAGTATTTT,CASSYGETDTQYF
TRBD2,TRBV7-2,.,TRBJ2-1,TGTGCCAGCAGCCTAGGACTAGCCAATGAGCAGTTCTTC,CASSLGLANEQFF
.,TRBV11-2,.,TRBJ2-7,TGTGCCAGCAGCTCAGGGACGGGCTACGAGCAGTACTTC,CASSSGTGYEQYF
.,TRBV6-5,.,TRBJ1-2,TGTGCCAGCGGAACTTATGGCTACACCTTC,CASGTYGYTF
.,TRBV11-3,.,TRBJ2-5,TGTGCCAGCAGCTTCGGGGGCGGAGGGGAGACCCAGTACTTC,CASSFGGGGETQYF
TRBD1,TRBV27,large,TRBJ1-2,TGTGCCAGCAGACACGGACAGGGGGGGAACTATGGCTACACCTTC,CASRHGQGGNYGYTF
.,TRBV27,.,TRBJ1-5,TGTGCCAGCAGTCCTACAGGGAGGCTTGTGTTTCTTCAGCCCCAGCATTTT,CASSPTGRLVFLQPQHF
TRBD1,TRBV7-3,.,TRBJ1-2,TGCGCCAGCAGCCAAGTCATTGGCTCGCAGGGGGACTATGGCTACACCTTC,CASSQVIGSQGDYGYTF
.,TRBV27,medium-sized,TRBJ1-2,TGTGCCAGCAGTTTGGGGGGCTCGACGTTGTGGGGCTACACCTTC,CASSLGGSTLWGYTF
.,TRBV27,.,TRBJ2-7,TGTGCCAGCAGTTACGGAGGGGCCGAGCAGTACTTC,CASSYGGAEQYF